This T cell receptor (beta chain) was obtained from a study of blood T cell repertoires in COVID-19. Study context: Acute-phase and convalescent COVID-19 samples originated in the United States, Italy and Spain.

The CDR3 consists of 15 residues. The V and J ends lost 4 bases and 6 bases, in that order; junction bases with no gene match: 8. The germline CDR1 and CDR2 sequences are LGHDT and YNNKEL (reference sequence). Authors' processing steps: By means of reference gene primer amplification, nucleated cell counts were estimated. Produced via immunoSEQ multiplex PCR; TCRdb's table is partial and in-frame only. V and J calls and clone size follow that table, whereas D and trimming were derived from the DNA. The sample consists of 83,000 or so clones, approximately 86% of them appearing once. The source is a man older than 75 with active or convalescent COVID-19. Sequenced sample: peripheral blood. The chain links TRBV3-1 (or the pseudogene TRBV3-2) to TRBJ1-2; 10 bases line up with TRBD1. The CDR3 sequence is CASSPNRDRGHGYTF. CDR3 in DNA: TGTGCCAGCAGCCCTAACCGGGACAGGGGCCATGGCTACACCTTC.